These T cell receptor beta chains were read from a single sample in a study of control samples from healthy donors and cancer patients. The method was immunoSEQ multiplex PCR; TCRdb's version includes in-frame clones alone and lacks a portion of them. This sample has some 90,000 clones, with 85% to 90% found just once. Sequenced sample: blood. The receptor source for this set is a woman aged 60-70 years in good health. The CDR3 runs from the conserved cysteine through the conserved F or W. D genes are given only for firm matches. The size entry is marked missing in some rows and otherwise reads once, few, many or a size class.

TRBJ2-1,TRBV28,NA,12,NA,CASGSRYNEQFF,TGTGCCAGCGGGAGTAGGTACAATGAGCAGTTCTTC
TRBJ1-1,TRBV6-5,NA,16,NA,CASSYSYGSQNTEAFF,TGTGCCAGCAGTTACTCTTACGGAAGCCAAAACACTGAAGCTTTCTTT
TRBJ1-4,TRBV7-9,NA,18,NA,CASSFGQLGRGFNEKLFF,TGTGCCAGCAGCTTCGGGCAACTCGGGCGGGGATTTAATGAAAAACTGTTTTTT
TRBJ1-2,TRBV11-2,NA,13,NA,CASSLDSQLGYTF,TGTGCCAGCAGCTTAGATTCCCAACTTGGCTACACCTTC
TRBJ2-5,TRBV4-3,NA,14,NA,CASSQDFGEETQYF,TGCGCCAGCAGCCAAGATTTCGGGGAAGAGACCCAGTACTTC
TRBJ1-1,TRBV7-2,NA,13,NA,CASSLERNTEAFF,TGTGCCAGCAGCTTGGAGAGGAACACTGAAGCTTTCTTT
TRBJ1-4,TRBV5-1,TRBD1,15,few,CASSLGQGANEKLFF,TGCGCCAGCAGCTTGGGACAGGGGGCAAATGAAAAACTGTTTTTT
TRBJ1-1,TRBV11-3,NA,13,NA,CASSLTEDTEAFF,TGTGCCAGCAGCTTAACAGAAGACACTGAAGCTTTCTTT
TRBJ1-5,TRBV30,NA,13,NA,CALEQDSNQPQHF,TGTGCCTTAGAACAGGATAGCAATCAGCCCCAGCATTTT
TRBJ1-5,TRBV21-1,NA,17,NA,CASSKEGAEYSNQPQHF,TGTGCCAGCAGCAAAGAGGGAGCAGAATATAGCAATCAGCCCCAGCATTTT
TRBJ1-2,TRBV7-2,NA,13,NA,CASSKQGLYGYTF,TGTGCCAGCAGCAAACAGGGCCTCTATGGCTACACCTTC